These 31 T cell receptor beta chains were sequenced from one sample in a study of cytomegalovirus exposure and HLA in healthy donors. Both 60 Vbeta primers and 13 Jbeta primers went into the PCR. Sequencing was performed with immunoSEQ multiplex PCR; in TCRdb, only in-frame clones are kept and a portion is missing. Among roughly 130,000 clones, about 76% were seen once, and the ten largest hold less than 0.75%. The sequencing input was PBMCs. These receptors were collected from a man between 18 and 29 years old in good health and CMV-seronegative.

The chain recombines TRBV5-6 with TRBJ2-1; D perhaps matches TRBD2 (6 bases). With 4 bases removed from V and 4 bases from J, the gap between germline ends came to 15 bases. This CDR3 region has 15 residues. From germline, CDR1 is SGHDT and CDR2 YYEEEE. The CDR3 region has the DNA TGTGCCAGCAGCCCGGCCGGGACTGCTTACAATGAGCAGTTCTTC. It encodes CASSPAGTAYNEQFF.

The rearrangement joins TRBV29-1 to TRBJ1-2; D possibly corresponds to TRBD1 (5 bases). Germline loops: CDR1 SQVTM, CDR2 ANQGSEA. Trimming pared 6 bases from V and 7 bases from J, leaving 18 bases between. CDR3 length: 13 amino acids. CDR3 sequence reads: CSVPTGVFFGYTF. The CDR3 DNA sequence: TGCAGCGTGCCCACGGGGGTGTTTTTTGGCTACACCTTC.

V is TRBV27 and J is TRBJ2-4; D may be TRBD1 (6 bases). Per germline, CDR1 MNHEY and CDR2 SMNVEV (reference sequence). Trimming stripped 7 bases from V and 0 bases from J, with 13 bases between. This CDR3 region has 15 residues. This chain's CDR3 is CASMGARKAKNIQYF. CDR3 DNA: TGTGCCAGCATGGGGGCCCGGAAAGCCAAAAACATTCAGTACTTC.

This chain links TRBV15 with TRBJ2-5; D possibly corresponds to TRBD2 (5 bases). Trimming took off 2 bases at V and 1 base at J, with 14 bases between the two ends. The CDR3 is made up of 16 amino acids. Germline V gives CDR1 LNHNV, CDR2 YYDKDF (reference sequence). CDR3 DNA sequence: TGTGCCACCAGCAGAACCCAACTAGGGTCCCAAGAGACCCAGTACTTC. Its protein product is CATSRTQLGSQETQYF.

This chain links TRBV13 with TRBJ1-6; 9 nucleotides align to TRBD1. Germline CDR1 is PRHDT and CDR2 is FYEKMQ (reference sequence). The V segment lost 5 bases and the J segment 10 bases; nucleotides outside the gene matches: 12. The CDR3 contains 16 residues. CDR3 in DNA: TGTGCCAGCAGCCCACGCCCACAGGGGGCACGATCACCCCTCCACTTT. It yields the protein CASSPRPQGARSPLHF. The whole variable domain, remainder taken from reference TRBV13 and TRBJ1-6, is AAGVIQSPRHLIKEKRETATLKCYPIPRHDTVYWYQQGPGQDPQFLISFYEKMQSDKGSIPDRFSAQQFSDYHSELNMSSLELGDSALYFCASSPRPQGARSPLHFGNGTRLTVT.

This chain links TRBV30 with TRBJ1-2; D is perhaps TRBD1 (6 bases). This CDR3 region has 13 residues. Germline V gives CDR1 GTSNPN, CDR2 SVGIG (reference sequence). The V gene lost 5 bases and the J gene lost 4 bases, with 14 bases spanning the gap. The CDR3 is CAWRLQGTYGYTF. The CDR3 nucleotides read TGTGCCTGGCGATTACAGGGAACCTATGGCTACACCTTC.

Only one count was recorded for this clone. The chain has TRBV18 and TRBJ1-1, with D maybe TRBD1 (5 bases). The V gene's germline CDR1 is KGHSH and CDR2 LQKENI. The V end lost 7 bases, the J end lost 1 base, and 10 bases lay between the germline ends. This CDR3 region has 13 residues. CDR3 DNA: TGTGCCAGCTTAAACGACAGGAACACTGAAGCTTTCTTT. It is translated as CASLNDRNTEAFF.

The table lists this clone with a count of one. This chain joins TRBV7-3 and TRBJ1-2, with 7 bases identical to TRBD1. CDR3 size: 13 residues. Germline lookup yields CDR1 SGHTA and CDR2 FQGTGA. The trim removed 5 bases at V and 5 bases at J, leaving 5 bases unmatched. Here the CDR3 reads CASSAGQAYGYTF. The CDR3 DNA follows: TGTGCCAGCAGCGCCGGACAGGCGTATGGCTACACCTTC. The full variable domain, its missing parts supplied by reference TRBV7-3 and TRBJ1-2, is GAGVSQTPSNKVTEKGKYVELRCDPISGHTALYWYRQSLGQGPEFLIYFQGTGAADDSGLPNDRFFAVRPEGSVSTLKIQRTERGDSAVYLCASSAGQAYGYTFGSGTRLTVV.

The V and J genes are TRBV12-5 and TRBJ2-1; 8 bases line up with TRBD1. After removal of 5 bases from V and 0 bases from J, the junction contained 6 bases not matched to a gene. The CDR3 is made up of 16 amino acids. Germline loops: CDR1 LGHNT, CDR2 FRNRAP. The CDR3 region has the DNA TGTGCTAGTGGTCCAGGGGGCCCGAGCTCCTACAATGAGCAGTTCTTC. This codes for CASGPGGPSSYNEQFF.

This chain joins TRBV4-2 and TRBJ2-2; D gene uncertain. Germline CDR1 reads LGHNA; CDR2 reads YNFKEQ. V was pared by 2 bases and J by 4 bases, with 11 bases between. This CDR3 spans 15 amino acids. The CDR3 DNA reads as TGTGCCAGCAGCCAATCCGGGTCGGGCACCGGGGAGCTGTTTTTT. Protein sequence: CASSQSGSGTGELFF.

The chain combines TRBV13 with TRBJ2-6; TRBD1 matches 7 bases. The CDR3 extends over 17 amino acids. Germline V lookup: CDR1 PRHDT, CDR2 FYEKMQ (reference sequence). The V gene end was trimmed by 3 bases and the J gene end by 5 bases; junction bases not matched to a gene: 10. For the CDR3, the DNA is TGTGCCAGCAGCTTGACAACAGGGGTCCGGCGGGCCAACGTCCTGACTTTC. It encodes CASSLTTGVRRANVLTF.

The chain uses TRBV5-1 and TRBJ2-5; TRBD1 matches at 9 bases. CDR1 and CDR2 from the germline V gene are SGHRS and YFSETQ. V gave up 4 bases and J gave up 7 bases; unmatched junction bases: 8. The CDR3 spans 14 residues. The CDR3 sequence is CASSRGQGYGTQYF. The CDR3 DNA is TGCGCCAGCAGCCGAGGACAGGGGTACGGGACCCAGTACTTC.

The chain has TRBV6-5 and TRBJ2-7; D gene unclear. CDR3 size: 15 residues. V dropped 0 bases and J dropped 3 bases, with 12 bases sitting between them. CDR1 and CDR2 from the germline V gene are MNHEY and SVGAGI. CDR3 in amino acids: CASSYSRSLSYEQYF. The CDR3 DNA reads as TGTGCCAGCAGTTACTCTAGGAGTTTGAGCTACGAGCAGTACTTC.

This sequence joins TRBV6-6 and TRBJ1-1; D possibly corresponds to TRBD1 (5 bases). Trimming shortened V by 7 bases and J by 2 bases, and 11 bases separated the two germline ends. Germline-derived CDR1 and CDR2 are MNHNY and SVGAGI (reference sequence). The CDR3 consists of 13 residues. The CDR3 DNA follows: TGTGCCAGCAACCTCGGGGGAAACACTGAAGCTTTCTTT. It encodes CASNLGGNTEAFF.

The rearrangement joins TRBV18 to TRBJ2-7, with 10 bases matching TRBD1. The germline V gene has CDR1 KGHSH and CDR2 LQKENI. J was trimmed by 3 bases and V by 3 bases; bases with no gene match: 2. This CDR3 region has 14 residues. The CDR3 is CASSPWTGGYEQYF. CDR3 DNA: TGTGCCAGCTCACCCTGGACAGGGGGCTACGAGCAGTACTTC.

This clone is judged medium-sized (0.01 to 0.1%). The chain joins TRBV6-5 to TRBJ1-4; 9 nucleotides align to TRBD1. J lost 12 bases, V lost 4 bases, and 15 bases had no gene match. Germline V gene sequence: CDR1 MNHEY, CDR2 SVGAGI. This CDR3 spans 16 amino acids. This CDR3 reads CASSLLPGQGAQQLFF. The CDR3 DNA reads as TGTGCCAGCAGTTTATTACCGGGACAGGGTGCTCAGCAACTGTTTTTT.

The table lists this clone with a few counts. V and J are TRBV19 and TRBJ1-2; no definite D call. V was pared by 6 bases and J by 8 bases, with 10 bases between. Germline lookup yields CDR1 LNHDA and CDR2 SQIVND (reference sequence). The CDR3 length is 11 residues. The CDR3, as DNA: TGTGCCAGTAGCTTCTCCCGGGGCTACACCTTC. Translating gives CASSFSRGYTF.

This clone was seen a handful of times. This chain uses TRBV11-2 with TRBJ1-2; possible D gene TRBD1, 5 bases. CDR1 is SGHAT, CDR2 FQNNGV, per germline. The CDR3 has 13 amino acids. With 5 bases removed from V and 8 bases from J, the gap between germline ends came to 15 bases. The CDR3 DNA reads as TGTGCCAGCAGCCCCGGGACCGGGAGGGGCTACACCTTC. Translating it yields CASSPGTGRGYTF.

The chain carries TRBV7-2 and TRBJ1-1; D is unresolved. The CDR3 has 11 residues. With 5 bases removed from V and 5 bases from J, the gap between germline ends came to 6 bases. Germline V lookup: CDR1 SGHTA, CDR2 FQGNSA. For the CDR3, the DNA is TGTGCCAGCAGCCCCTTAACTGAAGCTTTCTTT. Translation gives CASSPLTEAFF.

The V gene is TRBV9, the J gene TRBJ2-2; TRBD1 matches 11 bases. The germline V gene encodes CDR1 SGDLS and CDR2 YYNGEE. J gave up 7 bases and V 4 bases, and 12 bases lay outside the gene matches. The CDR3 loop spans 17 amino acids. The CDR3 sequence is CASSPRIGTGGNGELFF. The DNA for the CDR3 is TGTGCCAGCAGCCCTAGAATAGGGACAGGGGGAAACGGGGAGCTGTTTTTT.

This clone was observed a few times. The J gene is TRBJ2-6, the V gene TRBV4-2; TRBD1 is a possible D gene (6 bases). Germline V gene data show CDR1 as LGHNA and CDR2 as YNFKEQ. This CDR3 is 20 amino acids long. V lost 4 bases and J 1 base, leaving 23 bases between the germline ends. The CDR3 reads CASSPLKGGSRWSGANVLTF. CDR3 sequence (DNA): TGTGCCAGCAGCCCTCTTAAAGGGGGATCTAGATGGTCTGGGGCCAACGTCCTGACTTTC.

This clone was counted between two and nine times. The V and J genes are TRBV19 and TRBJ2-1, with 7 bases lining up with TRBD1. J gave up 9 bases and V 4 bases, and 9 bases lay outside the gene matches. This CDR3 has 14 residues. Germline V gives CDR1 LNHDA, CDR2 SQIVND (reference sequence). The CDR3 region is CASSNTGVLGEQFF. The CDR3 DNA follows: TGTGCCAGTAGTAATACAGGGGTGTTGGGTGAGCAGTTCTTC.

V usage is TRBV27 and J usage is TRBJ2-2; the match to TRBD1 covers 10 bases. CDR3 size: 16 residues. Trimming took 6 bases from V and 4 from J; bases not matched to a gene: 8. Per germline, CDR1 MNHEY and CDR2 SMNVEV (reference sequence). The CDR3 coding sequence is TGTGCCAGCAGCAGAGCTGGACAGGGGGGCACCGGGGAGCTGTTTTTT. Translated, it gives CASSRAGQGGTGELFF.

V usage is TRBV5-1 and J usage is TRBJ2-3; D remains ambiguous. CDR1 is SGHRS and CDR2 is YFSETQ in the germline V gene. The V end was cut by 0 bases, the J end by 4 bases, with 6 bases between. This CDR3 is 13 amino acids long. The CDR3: CASSLEGADTQYF. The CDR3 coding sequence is TGCGCCAGCAGCTTGGAAGGAGCAGATACGCAGTATTTT.

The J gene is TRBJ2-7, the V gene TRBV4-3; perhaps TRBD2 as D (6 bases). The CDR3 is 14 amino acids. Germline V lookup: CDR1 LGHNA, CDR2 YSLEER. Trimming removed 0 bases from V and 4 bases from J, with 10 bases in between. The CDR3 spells CASSQDSRGYEQYF. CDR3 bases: TGCGCCAGCAGCCAAGATTCGCGGGGTTACGAGCAGTACTTC.

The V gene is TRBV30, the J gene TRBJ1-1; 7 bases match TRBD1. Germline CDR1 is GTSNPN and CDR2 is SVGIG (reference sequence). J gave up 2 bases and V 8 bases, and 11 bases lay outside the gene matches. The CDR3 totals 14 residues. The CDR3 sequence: CAVGPGGGNTEAFF. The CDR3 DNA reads TGTGCCGTGGGGCCAGGGGGAGGCAACACTGAAGCTTTCTTT.

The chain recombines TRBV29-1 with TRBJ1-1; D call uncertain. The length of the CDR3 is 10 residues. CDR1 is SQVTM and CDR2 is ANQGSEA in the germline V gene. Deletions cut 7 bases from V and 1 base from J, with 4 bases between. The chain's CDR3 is CSAGNTEAFF. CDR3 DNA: TGCAGCGCCGGGAACACTGAAGCTTTCTTT. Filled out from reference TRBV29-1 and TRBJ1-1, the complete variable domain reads SAVISQKPSRDICQRGTSLTIQCQVDSQVTMMFWYRQQPGQSLTLIATANQGSEATYESGFVIDKFPISRPNLTFSTLTVSNMSPEDSSIYLCSAGNTEAFFGQGTRLTVV.

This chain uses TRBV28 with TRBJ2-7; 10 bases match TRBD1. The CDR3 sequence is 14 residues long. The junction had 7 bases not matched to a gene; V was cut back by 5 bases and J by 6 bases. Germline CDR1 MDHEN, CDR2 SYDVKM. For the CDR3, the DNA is TGTGCCAGCAGTCCCCCGGGACAGGGGACCGAGCAGTACTTC. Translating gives CASSPPGQGTEQYF.

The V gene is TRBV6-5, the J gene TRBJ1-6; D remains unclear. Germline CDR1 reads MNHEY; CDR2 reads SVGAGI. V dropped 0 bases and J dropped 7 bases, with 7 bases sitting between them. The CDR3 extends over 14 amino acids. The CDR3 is CASSYSIQNSPLHF. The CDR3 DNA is TGTGCCAGCAGTTACTCGATCCAGAATTCACCCCTCCACTTT.

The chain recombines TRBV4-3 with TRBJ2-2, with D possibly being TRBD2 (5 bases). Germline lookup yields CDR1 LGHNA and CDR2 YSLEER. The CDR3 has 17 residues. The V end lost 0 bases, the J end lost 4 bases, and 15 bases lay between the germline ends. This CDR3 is CASSQEEAIFRTGELFF. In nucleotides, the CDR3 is TGCGCCAGCAGCCAAGAGGAGGCCATCTTCCGCACCGGGGAGCTGTTTTTT.

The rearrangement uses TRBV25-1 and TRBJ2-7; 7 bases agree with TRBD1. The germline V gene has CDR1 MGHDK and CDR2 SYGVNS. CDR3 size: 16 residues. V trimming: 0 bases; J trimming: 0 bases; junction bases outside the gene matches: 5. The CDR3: CASSEYTRGSSYEQYF. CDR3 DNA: TGTGCCAGCAGTGAATATACCAGGGGGAGCTCCTACGAGCAGTACTTC.